This passage covers 5 T cell receptor beta chains from one sample sequenced in a study of regulatory T cells in long-lasting Graves disease (dated by TCRdb to the early 2020s). The time point label of this sample denotes: newly diagnosed GD, antithyroid drugs for less than 3 months. For both TCR sequencing and RNA sequencing, RNA was extracted from PBMCs in TRIzol. Library preparation was by multiplex PCR. TCRdb shows the sequencer as Illumina HiSeq 4000. To build TCR beta libraries, CDR3 regions were amplified by Arm-PCR using iRepertoire HTBI primers. In TCRdb, the public reads were trimmed at Q25 with fastp and aligned with MiXCR, with productive beta chains retained. Duplicate CDR3 protein sequences are folded into a single record with the most common DNA and genes. In this sample the table shows 350,000 to 550,000 distinct CDR3 sequences, roughly 15% of which occur a single time. About 23% of the sample rests with the top ten.

A further study also used this sample, focusing on T cells in Graves' hyperthyroidism and ophthalmopathy.

Specimen: peripheral blood mononuclear cells (PBMCs), collected at new diagnosis, from a patient treated with antithyroid drugs. These receptors all stem from a woman aged 18-29 years with Graves disease. Donor details come from another sample of the same person, matched by shared clones.

J is TRBJ2-3 and V is TRBV30, with D perhaps matching TRBD1 or TRBD2 (5 bases each). The CDR3 runs to 12 residues. Germline V gene sequence: CDR1 GTSNPN, CDR2 SVGIG (reference sequence). Trimming took off 3 bases at V and 10 bases at J, with 14 bases between the two ends. The CDR3 sequence is CAWSGDRLAQYF. DNA of the CDR3: TGTGCCTGGAGCGGGGACCGCCTAGCGCAGTATTTT.

This clonotype was detected ten times or more. V gene TRBV2 combines with J gene TRBJ1-1; 8 bases line up with TRBD1. Germline-derived CDR1 and CDR2 are SNHLY and FYNNEI. The CDR3 extends over 13 amino acids. J was trimmed by 7 bases and V by 7 bases; bases with no gene match: 8. Here the CDR3 DNA reads TGTGCCAGCACGGACAGGGCATACGGTGAAGCTTTCTTT. Its protein is CASTDRAYGEAFF.

This clonotype was detected many times. The chain has TRBV28 and TRBJ2-1; no definite D call. This CDR3 has 16 residues. Germline CDR1 and CDR2: MDHEN and SYDVKM. Between the trimmed V and J ends, which lost 5 bases and 4 bases, there was a span of 18 bases. CDR3 sequence (DNA): TGTGCCAGCAGTCCCGTGGCCCAAGCGCGGTACAATGAGCAGTTCTTC. Its translation: CASSPVAQARYNEQFF.

The sample holds a few counts of this clonotype. V and J are TRBV15 and TRBJ2-1, with D possibly being TRBD1 or TRBD2 (5 bases each). Trimming removed 0 bases at V and 2 bases at J, with 8 bases between. CDR1 and CDR2 from the germline V gene are LNHNV and YYDKDF (reference sequence). This CDR3 is 15 amino acids long. In DNA form, the CDR3 reads TGTGCCACCAGCAGAGACAGGGAGCCCTACAATGAGCAGTTCTTC. Translated, it gives CATSRDREPYNEQFF.

The V call is TRBV20-1, the J call TRBJ2-1, with TRBD1 identical over 8 bases. Germline assignment: CDR1 DFQATT and CDR2 SNEGSKA (reference sequence). CDR3 length equals 13 residues. V lost 5 bases, J lost 4 bases, and 4 bases stayed unmatched. The CDR3 DNA follows: TGCAGTGCTCGTGGACAGGGTTACAATGAGCAGTTCTTC. Translating gives CSARGQGYNEQFF.